Sequencing of this TCR beta chain was carried out in a study of blood T cell repertoires in COVID-19. Sequenced by immunoSEQ multiplex PCR; TCRdb stores in-frame clones only, minus some. The table shows approximately 170,000 clones, with about nine tenths occurring only once. The length of the CDR3 is 14 residues. From germline, CDR1 is KGHSH and CDR2 LQKENI. The V end lost 3 bases, the J end lost 2 bases, and 10 bases lay between the germline ends. The Seattle site enrolled patients during active infection and followed them longitudinally. The sequenced sample consisted of peripheral blood. The J gene is TRBJ1-2, the V gene TRBV18; D is undetermined. The receptor was isolated from a woman aged 60-70 years with COVID-19, enrolled during active disease. CDR3 DNA sequence: TGTGCCAGCTCACCGGTGTGGGAGAACTATGGCTACACCTTC. The encoded protein is CASSPVWENYGYTF.